The 15 T cell receptor beta chains presented below share a single source sample, sequenced in a study of response to subunit inactivated influenza vaccine. TCRdb fed the RT-PCR reads into MiXCR, producing one record per CDR3 protein. Of about 700,000 distinct CDR3 sequences in the sample, over 11% were seen once. The input for sequencing was PBMCs from blood, taken about 14 days before vaccination. The receptor set was obtained from a man aged 50 or older who received an inactivated influenza vaccine.

Here the CDR3 reads CASSWSTGLAETQYF. The CDR3 coding sequence is TGTGCCAGCAGCTGGAGTACGGGACTAGCAGAGACCCAGTACTTC. V and J are TRBV7-2 and TRBJ2-5; 9 bases match TRBD2. The V gene end was trimmed by 4 bases and the J gene end by 4 bases; junction bases not matched to a gene: 7. Germline CDR1 reads SGHTA; CDR2 reads FQGNSA. The CDR3 contains 15 residues.

A remark on this clonotype: A much bigger clone sits one base away, suggesting this may be a read error. This chain links TRBV7-8 with TRBJ2-1, with 7 bases aligning to TRBD2. The germline V gene has CDR1 SGHVS and CDR2 FQNEAQ. V trimming: 2 bases; J trimming: 0 bases; junction bases outside the gene matches: 10. The CDR3 length is 18 residues. The CDR3 here is CASSLYQASGSSYNEQFF. The CDR3 coding sequence is TGTGCCAGCAGCTTATATCAGGCTAGCGGAAGCTCCTACAATGAGCAGTTCTTC.

The chain has TRBV29-1 and TRBJ2-7, with 9 positions matching TRBD1. The V and J ends lost 7 bases and 4 bases, in that order; junction bases with no gene match: 8. Per the germline V gene, CDR1 is SQVTM and CDR2 is ANQGSEA. The CDR3 extends over 13 amino acids. The CDR3 here is CSAGPGQGYEQYF. The CDR3 bases are TGCAGCGCTGGCCCTGGACAGGGGTACGAGCAGTACTTC.

The chain recombines TRBV20-1 with TRBJ2-3; 11 bases fit TRBD2. The trim removed 6 bases at V and 4 bases at J, leaving 9 bases unmatched. The CDR3 covers 15 residues. Germline lookup yields CDR1 DFQATT and CDR2 SNEGSKA (reference sequence). CDR3 sequence (DNA): TGCAGTGCCTTTCTACTAGCGGGAGACGCAGATACGCAGTATTTT. Translated, it gives CSAFLLAGDADTQYF.

The chain links TRBV10-3 to TRBJ2-4, with D perhaps being TRBD1 or TRBD2 (5 bases each). V was clipped by 5 bases and J by 5 bases, with 19 bases between them. The CDR3 spans 16 residues. The germline V gene has CDR1 ENHRY and CDR2 SYGVKD. This CDR3 is CAISKGLGDRENIQYF. For the CDR3, the DNA is TGTGCCATCAGTAAAGGACTGGGGGATCGGGAAAACATTCAGTACTTC.

In this sample, this clonotype turned up a few times. The chain has TRBV3-1 and TRBJ2-5; 8 nucleotides align to TRBD1. The germline gives CDR1 LGHDT, CDR2 YNNKEL (reference sequence). V dropped 2 bases and J dropped 4; count of bases not matched to a gene: 9. This CDR3 comprises 16 residues. DNA for the CDR3: TGTGCCAGCAGCCAAACCTTCGGCAGGGGGCGAGAGACCCAGTACTTC. It is translated as CASSQTFGRGRETQYF.

This clonotype was detected only a few times. V is TRBV25-1 and J is TRBJ1-2; D possibly corresponds to TRBD1 (6 bases). Germline V gene lookup returns CDR1 MGHDK and CDR2 SYGVNS. V shed 6 bases and J shed 8 bases, with 10 bases lying between them. The CDR3 extends over 11 amino acids. The CDR3 DNA sequence: TGTGCCAGCAGGGGGGCGCGCGGCTACACCTTC. Its translation is CASRGARGYTF.

The table lists this clonotype with a few counts. The chain couples TRBV7-3 to TRBJ2-1; 8 positions match TRBD2. Germline CDR1 SGHTA, CDR2 FQGTGA. The CDR3 has 14 residues. J lost 6 bases, V lost 8 bases, and 9 bases had no gene match. The CDR3 loop is CASQPTSVGNEQFF. The DNA for the CDR3 is TGTGCCAGCCAACCGACTAGCGTTGGCAATGAGCAGTTCTTC.

The V call is TRBV18, the J call TRBJ1-5; perhaps TRBD1 as D (5 bases). Germline CDR1 KGHSH, CDR2 LQKENI. With 2 bases removed from V and 4 bases from J, the gap between germline ends came to 6 bases. This CDR3 region has 13 residues. The CDR3 sequence is CASSPAGNQPQHF. The CDR3 bases are TGTGCCAGCTCACCAGCAGGGAATCAGCCCCAGCATTTT.

CDR3 nucleotides: TGTGCCAGCAGTGAAGGGGGGGGTGTGACTGAAGCTTTCTTT. It translates to CASSEGGGVTEAFF. This chain connects TRBV6-1 to TRBJ1-1; D perhaps matches TRBD1 (5 bases). V lost 1 base to trimming and J lost 5 bases, with 11 bases between them. Germline-derived CDR1 and CDR2 are MNHNS and SASEGT. The CDR3 loop spans 14 amino acids.

This clonotype was picked up a small number of times. The chain uses TRBV5-5 and TRBJ2-1; 7 positions match TRBD2. The length of the CDR3 is 16 residues. V was clipped by 4 bases and J by 5 bases; unmatched bases: 12. From germline, CDR1 is SGHKS and CDR2 YYEKEE (reference sequence). The CDR3 spells CASSLRAGLVDNEQFF. CDR3 DNA: TGTGCCAGCAGCCTACGAGCTGGACTAGTCGACAATGAGCAGTTCTTC.

The chain couples TRBV20-1 to TRBJ2-3; tentative D call: TRBD2 (6 bases). The CDR3 is 15 amino acids. CDR1 is DFQATT, CDR2 SNEGSKA, per germline (reference sequence). The ends were cut back, 1 base at V and 2 bases at J, with 13 bases in the middle. CDR3 loop: CSARAPSAYTDTQYF. The CDR3 bases are TGCAGTGCTAGAGCCCCTAGCGCGTACACAGATACGCAGTATTTT.

This clonotype was seen many times. The V gene is TRBV4-3, the J gene TRBJ2-1; 10 bases match TRBD2. This CDR3 spans 15 amino acids. V trimming: 2 bases; J trimming: 3 bases; junction bases outside the gene matches: 1. Germline V lookup: CDR1 LGHNA, CDR2 YSLEER. This CDR3 is CASSQRTSGYNEQFF. The CDR3 nucleotides are TGCGCCAGCAGCCAACGGACTAGCGGCTACAATGAGCAGTTCTTC.

This clonotype has just a few counts. At one of its ends the junction is not consistent with the germline gene, which may arise from a read error. The V gene is TRBV5-5, the J gene TRBJ1-2; perhaps TRBD1 as D (5 bases). The CDR3 spans 12 residues. Germline CDR1 SGHKS, CDR2 YYEKEE (reference sequence). The CDR3 nucleotides read TGTGCCAGCAGCTTGGGTCTAGGGGATTTCTCCTTC. Its protein product is CASSLGLGDFSF.

The V and J genes are TRBV6-1 and TRBJ2-3; maybe TRBD2 (6 bases). The V end lost 7 bases, the J end lost 0 bases, and 14 bases lay between the germline ends. The CDR3 totals 15 residues. CDR1 is MNHNS, CDR2 SASEGT, per germline. Here the CDR3 reads CASNRLATSTDTQYF. CDR3 coding DNA: TGTGCCAGCAACCGGCTAGCGACTAGCACAGATACGCAGTATTTT.